The following is a T cell receptor beta chain sequence with its context. The antigen is not known. This specimen belongs to a study of blood T cells in healthy people across ages. Study-level background: About one barcoded beta molecule was captured per two T cells (by template switching). Study outcomes and limitations: Versus aged donors, long-lived donors had higher diversity and more naive CD4+ cells. TCR beta diversity, measured per million T cells, fell in a roughly linear way with age.

Germline CDR1 is SNHLY and CDR2 is FYNNEI. With 0 bases removed from V and 0 bases from J, the gap between germline ends came to 9 bases. This CDR3 has 16 residues. The use of a sample-barcoded 5' primer and a J-beta primer mix characterized a second PCR of about 7 to 12 cycles. Using its own MiXCR run on the 5' RACE reads, TCRdb lists one record per CDR3 protein. Of hundreds of thousands of distinct CDR3 sequences listed, around two fifths are singletons. All donors came from Russia, were Caucasian and healthy, and spanned ages about 6 to 100. The chain joins TRBV2 to TRBJ2-4; D call uncertain. The clonotype was recovered from a man between 60 and 75 years old in good health. Sequencing was done on a sample of blood. CDR3 nucleotide sequence: TGTGCCAGCAGTGAAGCGAAGGGTCTAGCCAAAAACATTCAGTACTTC. The encoded protein is CASSEAKGLAKNIQYF.